A selection of T cell receptor beta chains follows, all from one sample in a study of control samples from healthy donors and cancer patients. Libraries were prepared by immunoSEQ multiplex PCR; TCRdb keeps only in-frame clonotypes and omits some of them. The sample records tens of thousands of clones, approximately 91% being singletons. The sample consisted of PBMCs. Receptors were obtained from a man between 45 and 60 years old with head and neck cancer. Both conserved end residues are part of each CDR3. The D gene is left open where the match is weak. Rows give clone size only sometimes, using once, few, many, or a class for an expanded clone.

J | size | length | D | V | DNA | CDR3
TRBJ2-3 | . | 16 | . | TRBV11-1 | TGTGCCAGCAGCCAGTCGGTGGGACCTAGCACAGATACGCAGTATTTT | CASSQSVGPSTDTQYF
TRBJ2-5 | . | 16 | TRBD2 | TRBV5-5 | TGTGCCAGCAGCTCTTCGATAGCGGGAGGGCTGGAGACCCAGTACTTC | CASSSSIAGGLETQYF
TRBJ1-5 | once | 16 | TRBD1 | TRBV19 | TGTGCCAGTAGTCCGCCGGGACAGCCGCACAATCAGCCCCAGCATTTT | CASSPPGQPHNQPQHF
TRBJ2-2 | . | 16 | . | TRBV4-2 | TGTGCCAGCAGCCAAGTTAGGCCAGGGGTTACCGGGGAGCTGTTTTTT | CASSQVRPGVTGELFF
TRBJ2-5 | . | 14 | TRBD2 | TRBV6-5 | TGTGCCACCTACAGCGGGAGGGCCTGGGAGACCCAGTACTTC | CATYSGRAWETQYF
TRBJ2-7 | . | 15 | . | TRBV5-1 | TGCGCCAGCAGCTTCGGTGGGGGAGACAACTACGAGCAGTACTTC | CASSFGGGDNYEQYF
TRBJ2-7 | once | 18 | TRBD2 | TRBV23-1 | TGCGCCAGCCTTAAGACCGGGACTAGCGGTAATACCACCTACGAGCAGTACTTC | CASLKTGTSGNTTYEQYF
TRBJ2-3 | . | 18 | TRBD2 | TRBV11-2 | TGTGCCAGCAGCACCCAGCGGGGGGGGAATCCTAGCACAGATACGCAGTATTTT | CASSTQRGGNPSTDTQYF
TRBJ2-7 | . | 15 | . | TRBV5-6 | TGTGCCAGCAGCCAAGGGGTTCTGCGTTTTTACGAGCAGTACTTC | CASSQGVLRFYEQYF
TRBJ2-2 | . | 16 | TRBD2 | TRBV7-2 | TGTGCCAGCAGCCAAACCGGGGGGGCGGTTTCCGGGGAGCTGTTTTTT | CASSQTGGAVSGELFF
TRBJ1-6 | few | 16 | . | TRBV11-2 | TGTGCCAGCAGCTTACGGGAGAGCTCCTATAATTCACCCCTCCACTTT | CASSLRESSYNSPLHF
TRBJ2-2 | . | 14 | . | TRBV6-5 | TGTGCCAGCAGAGTAGATCCGTCCACCGGGGAGCTGTTTTTT | CASRVDPSTGELFF
TRBJ2-2 | few | 15 | TRBD2 | TRBV30 | TGTGCCTGGAGTGTACGGGGGGGGAGGGCCGGGGAGCTGTTTTTT | CAWSVRGGRAGELFF
TRBJ1-5 | . | 14 | . | TRBV19 | TGTGCCGCCCATTGGAGGCTGAGCAATCAGCCCCAGCATTTT | CAAHWRLSNQPQHF
TRBJ1-1 | . | 15 | . | TRBV14 | TGTGCCAGCAGCCAGAGGCAACAGGGGAACACTGAAGCTTTCTTT | CASSQRQQGNTEAFF
TRBJ2-3 | . | 17 | TRBD2 | TRBV6-1 | TGTGCCAGCAGTGAGGCAACTAGCGGGGGGATCACAGATACGCAGTATTTT | CASSEATSGGITDTQYF
TRBJ2-7 | . | 15 | . | TRBV11-3 | TGTGCCAGCAGCTTAGGTGGGGGCGAGGGCTACGAGCAGTACTTC | CASSLGGGEGYEQYF
TRBJ2-5 | . | 16 | TRBD1 | TRBV4-1 | TGCGCCAGCAGCCATGGCTGGGGACAGGACCAAGAGACCCAGTACTTC | CASSHGWGQDQETQYF
TRBJ1-6 | . | 16 | . | TRBV7-8 | TGTGCCAGCAGCTTAGGAGTAGGGGGTTATAATTCACCCCTCCACTTT | CASSLGVGGYNSPLHF
TRBJ2-5 | . | 14 | . | TRBV19 | TGTGCCAGTAGTATCTCAGCGGCGGGGGAGACCCAGTACTTC | CASSISAAGETQYF
TRBJ1-1 | . | 12 | . | TRBV12-3/TRBV12-4 | TGTGCCAGCAGTCCAGGACAGTTCACAGCTTTCTTT | CASSPGQFTAFF
TRBJ2-5 | . | 15 | TRBD2 | TRBV7-3 | TGTGCCAGCAGCCCTAGGACTAGCGGCATAGAGACCCAGTACTTC | CASSPRTSGIETQYF
TRBJ2-3 | . | 15 | TRBD2 | TRBV6-5 | TGTGCCAGCAGAACCGGACTAGCGGGCACAGATACGCAGTATTTT | CASRTGLAGTDTQYF
TRBJ1-5 | few | 16 | . | TRBV28 | TGTGCCAGCAGGCTCCCGGGACAATATAGCAATCAGCCCCAGCATTTT | CASRLPGQYSNQPQHF
TRBJ2-1 | . | 13 | . | TRBV27 | TGTGCCAGCAGTCGGTCGGACTACAATGAGCAGTTCTTC | CASSRSDYNEQFF
TRBJ2-7 | . | 16 | . | TRBV18 | TGTGCCAGCTCACCAGGTCACTCGGCGGAAACCTACGAGCAGTACTTC | CASSPGHSAETYEQYF
TRBJ2-2 | few | 18 | . | TRBV15 | TGTGCCACCAGCAGAATCCGTTTAGGCGGGATCGGCACCGGGGAGCTGTTTTTT | CATSRIRLGGIGTGELFF
TRBJ1-5 | . | 11 | . | TRBV24-1 | TGTGCCACCAGGGGGAATCAGCCCCAGCATTTT | CATRGNQPQHF
TRBJ2-7 | . | 13 | TRBD1 | TRBV10-2 | TGCGCCACTCAATACAGGGGTAAGGACGAGCAGTACTTC | CATQYRGKDEQYF
TRBJ1-5 | . | 15 | TRBD1 | TRBV6-6 | TGTGCCAGCAGTCAGACAGGGAATAGCAATCAGCCCCAGCATTTT | CASSQTGNSNQPQHF
TRBJ1-1 | . | 15 | . | TRBV30 | TGTGCCTGGAGTGATCTGGGCGACTTGGGCACTGAAGCTTTCTTT | CAWSDLGDLGTEAFF
TRBJ2-5 | . | 15 | TRBD1 | TRBV5-6 | TGTGCCAGCAGCTTGGGGACAGGGGGCTGGGAGACCCAGTACTTC | CASSLGTGGWETQYF
TRBJ1-5 | . | 13 | . | TRBV4-1 | TGCGCCAGCAGCTTAGGACTGGATCAGCCCCAGCATTTT | CASSLGLDQPQHF
TRBJ2-1 | once | 16 | TRBD2 | TRBV7-3 | TGTGCCAGCAGCTTAAACCTAGCGGGGGTTAACAATGAGCAGTTCTTC | CASSLNLAGVNNEQFF
TRBJ1-2 | few | 15 | . | TRBV4-2 | TGTGCCAGCAGCCAAGGACCCATGGTGAACTATGGCTACACCTTC | CASSQGPMVNYGYTF
TRBJ2-1 | . | 13 | TRBD2 | TRBV29-1 | TGCAGCGTTAAAGCGGGACTGTACAATGAGCAGTTCTTC | CSVKAGLYNEQFF
TRBJ1-6 | . | 16 | . | TRBV5-5 | TGTGCCAGCAGCGCCGGGCCTCAAACGAGTTATTCACCCCTCCACTTT | CASSAGPQTSYSPLHF
TRBJ2-3 | few | 14 | . | TRBV4-1 | TGCGCCAGCAGCCAAGATCTCCCCGCAGATACGCAGTATTTT | CASSQDLPADTQYF
TRBJ1-2 | . | 17 | TRBD1 | TRBV27 | TGTGCCAGCAGTGGGAGCAGGGACAGGCGAACAAACTATGGCTACACCTTC | CASSGSRDRRTNYGYTF
TRBJ1-5 | . | 16 | TRBD1 | TRBV28 | TGTGCCAGCAGTTTATTGATAGGGGGCCGCAATCAGCCCCAGCATTTT | CASSLLIGGRNQPQHF
TRBJ2-7 | . | 14 | . | TRBV7-6 | TGTGCCAGCAGCTTGGTCCACTCATCCTACGAGCAGTACTTC | CASSLVHSSYEQYF
TRBJ1-2 | few | 10 | . | TRBV29-1 | TGCAGCGCCCAGGGTGGTGGCTACACCTTC | CSAQGGGYTF
TRBJ1-5 | . | 17 | . | TRBV19 | TGTGCCAGTACCCTAGAGGCGGGGATAATCGGCAATCAGCCCCAGCATTTT | CASTLEAGIIGNQPQHF
TRBJ1-2 | once | 11 | . | TRBV23-1 | TGCGCCACCCCTCCGCGAGGTGGCTACACCTTC | CATPPRGGYTF
TRBJ2-5 | . | 15 | TRBD1 | TRBV5-1 | TGCGCCAGCAGCTTGGCGACAGGGGTGCAAGAGACCCAGTACTTC | CASSLATGVQETQYF
TRBJ1-6 | . | 17 | . | TRBV4-1 | TGCGCCAGCAGCCAAGAGTCCCCGGGGCCCGCGAATTCACCCCTCCACTTT | CASSQESPGPANSPLHF
TRBJ1-1 | . | 14 | . | TRBV19 | TGTGCCAGTAAGGAACAGCCGGGGTCCGCTGAAGCTTTCTTT | CASKEQPGSAEAFF
TRBJ2-5 | . | 17 | . | TRBV5-6 | TGTGCCAGCACCTTCCTGGGAGAAATTCAGACAAGAGAGACCCAGTACTTC | CASTFLGEIQTRETQYF
TRBJ2-5 | . | 17 | TRBD2 | TRBV6-4 | TGTGCCAGCAGCCGAGAGGCGACTAGCGGGGGGCAAGAGACCCAGTACTTC | CASSREATSGGQETQYF
TRBJ2-7 | . | 13 | . | TRBV6-5 | TGTGCCAGCAGTTACTCGAGGGGCTACGAGCAGTACTTC | CASSYSRGYEQYF
TRBJ1-4 | . | 17 | TRBD1 | TRBV5-4 | TGTGCCAGCAGCTTGGTGGGACAGGGAGTATTTAATGAAAAACTGTTTTTT | CASSLVGQGVFNEKLFF
TRBJ2-5 | . | 14 | . | TRBV25-1 | TGTGCCAGCAGTGATCGGTCCGTACAAGAGACCCAGTACTTC | CASSDRSVQETQYF
TRBJ2-1 | . | 19 | TRBD2 | TRBV27 | TGTGCCAGCAGTCAACCGGGACTAGCGGGAGGGCCGGGCTACAATGAGCAGTTCTTC | CASSQPGLAGGPGYNEQFF
TRBJ1-4 | . | 15 | . | TRBV4-2 | TGTGCCAGCAGCCAAGACGGGAGGGCTGGAGAAAAACTGTTTTTT | CASSQDGRAGEKLFF